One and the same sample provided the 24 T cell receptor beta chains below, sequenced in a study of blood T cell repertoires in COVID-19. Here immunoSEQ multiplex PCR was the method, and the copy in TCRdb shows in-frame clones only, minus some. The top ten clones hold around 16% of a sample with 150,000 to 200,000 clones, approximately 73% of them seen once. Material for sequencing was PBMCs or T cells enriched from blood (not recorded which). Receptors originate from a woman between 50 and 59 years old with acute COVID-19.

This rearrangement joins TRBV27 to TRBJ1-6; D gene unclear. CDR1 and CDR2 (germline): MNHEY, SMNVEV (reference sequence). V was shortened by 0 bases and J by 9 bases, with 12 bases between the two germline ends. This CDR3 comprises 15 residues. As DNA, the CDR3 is TGTGCCAGCAGTTTATCGGAGGATAAGGGTTCACCCCTCCACTTT. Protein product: CASSLSEDKGSPLHF.

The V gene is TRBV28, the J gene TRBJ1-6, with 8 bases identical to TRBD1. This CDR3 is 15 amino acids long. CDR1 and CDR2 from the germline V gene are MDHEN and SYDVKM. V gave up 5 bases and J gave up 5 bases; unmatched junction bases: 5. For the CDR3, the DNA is TGTGCCAGCAGTGTCCCGGGACAGGATAATTCACCCCTCCACTTT. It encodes CASSVPGQDNSPLHF.

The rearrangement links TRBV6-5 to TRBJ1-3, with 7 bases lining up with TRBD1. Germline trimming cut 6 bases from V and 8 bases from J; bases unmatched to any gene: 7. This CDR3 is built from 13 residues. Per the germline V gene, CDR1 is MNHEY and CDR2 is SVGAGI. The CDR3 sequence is CASRTGVRDTIYF. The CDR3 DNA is TGTGCCAGCAGAACAGGGGTGAGGGACACCATATATTTT.

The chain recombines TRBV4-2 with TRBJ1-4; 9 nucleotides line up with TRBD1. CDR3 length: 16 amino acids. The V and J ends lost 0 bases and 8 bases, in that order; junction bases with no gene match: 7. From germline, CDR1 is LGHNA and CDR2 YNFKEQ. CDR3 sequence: CASSQDHGQGTEKLFF. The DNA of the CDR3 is TGTGCCAGCAGCCAAGATCATGGACAGGGGACGGAAAAACTGTTTTTT.

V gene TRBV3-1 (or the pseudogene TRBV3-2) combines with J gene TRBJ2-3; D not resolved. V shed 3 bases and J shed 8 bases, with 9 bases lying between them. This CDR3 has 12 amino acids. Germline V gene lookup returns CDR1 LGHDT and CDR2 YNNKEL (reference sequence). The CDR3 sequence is CASSQSHSTQYF. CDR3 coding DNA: TGTGCCAGCAGCCAGTCGCACAGTACGCAGTATTTT.

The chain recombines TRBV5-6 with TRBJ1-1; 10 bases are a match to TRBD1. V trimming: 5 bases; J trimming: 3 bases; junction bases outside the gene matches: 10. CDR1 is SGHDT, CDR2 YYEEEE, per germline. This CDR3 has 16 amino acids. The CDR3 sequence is CASSRDRGRVYTEAFF. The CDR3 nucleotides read TGTGCCAGCAGTCGAGACAGGGGGCGCGTGTACACTGAAGCTTTCTTT.

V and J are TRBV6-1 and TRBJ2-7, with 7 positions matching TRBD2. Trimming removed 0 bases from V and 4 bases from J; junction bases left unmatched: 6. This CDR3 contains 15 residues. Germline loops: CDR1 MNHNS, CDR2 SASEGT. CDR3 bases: TGTGCCAGCAGTGAAGCGGCAGCGGGGAGATACGAGCAGTACGTC. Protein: CASSEAAAGRYEQYV.

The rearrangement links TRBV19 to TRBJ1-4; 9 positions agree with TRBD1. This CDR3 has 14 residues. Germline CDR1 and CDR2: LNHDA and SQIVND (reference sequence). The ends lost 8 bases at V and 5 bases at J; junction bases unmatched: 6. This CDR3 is CASRGQGLNEKLFF. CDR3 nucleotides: TGTGCCAGTCGAGGACAGGGGCTGAATGAAAAACTGTTTTTT.

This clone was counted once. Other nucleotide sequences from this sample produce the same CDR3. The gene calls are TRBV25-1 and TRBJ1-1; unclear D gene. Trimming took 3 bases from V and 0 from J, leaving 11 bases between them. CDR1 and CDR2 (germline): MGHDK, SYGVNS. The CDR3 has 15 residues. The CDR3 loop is CASSEAGRLNTEAFF. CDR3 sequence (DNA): TGTGCCAGCAGTGAGGCAGGTCGGTTGAACACTGAAGCTTTCTTT.

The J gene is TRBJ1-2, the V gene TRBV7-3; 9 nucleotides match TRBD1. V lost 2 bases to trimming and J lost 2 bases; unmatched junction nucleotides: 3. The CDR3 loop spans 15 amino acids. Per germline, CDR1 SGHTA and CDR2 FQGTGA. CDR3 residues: CASSLGGTGNYGYTF. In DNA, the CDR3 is TGTGCCAGCAGCTTAGGTGGGACAGGGAACTATGGCTACACCTTC.

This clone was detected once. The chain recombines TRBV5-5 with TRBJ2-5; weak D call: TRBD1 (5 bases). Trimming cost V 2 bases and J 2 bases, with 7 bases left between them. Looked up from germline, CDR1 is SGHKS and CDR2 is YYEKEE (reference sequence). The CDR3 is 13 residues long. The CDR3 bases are TGTGCCAGCAGCTTTAGGGGTCAAGAGACCCAGTACTTC. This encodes CASSFRGQETQYF.

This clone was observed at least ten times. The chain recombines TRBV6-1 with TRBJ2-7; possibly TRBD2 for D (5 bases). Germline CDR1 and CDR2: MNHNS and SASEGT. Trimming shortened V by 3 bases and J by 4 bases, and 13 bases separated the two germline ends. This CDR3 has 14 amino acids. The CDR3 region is CASSDLVGSYEQYV. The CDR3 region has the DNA TGTGCCAGCAGTGATTTGGTGGGGAGTTACGAGCAGTACGTC.

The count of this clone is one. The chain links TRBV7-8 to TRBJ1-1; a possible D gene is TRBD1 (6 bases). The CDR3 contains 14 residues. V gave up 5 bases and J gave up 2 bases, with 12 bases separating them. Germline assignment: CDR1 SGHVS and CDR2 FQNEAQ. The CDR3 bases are TGTGCCAGCAGCCGACAGACAGGAAACACTGAAGCTTTCTTT. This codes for CASSRQTGNTEAFF.

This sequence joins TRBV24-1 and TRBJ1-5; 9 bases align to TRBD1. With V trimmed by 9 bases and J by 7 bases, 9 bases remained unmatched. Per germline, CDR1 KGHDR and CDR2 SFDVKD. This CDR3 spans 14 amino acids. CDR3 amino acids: CATSDRGQGQPQHF. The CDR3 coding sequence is TGTGCCACCTCGGACAGGGGCCAAGGGCAGCCCCAGCATTTT.

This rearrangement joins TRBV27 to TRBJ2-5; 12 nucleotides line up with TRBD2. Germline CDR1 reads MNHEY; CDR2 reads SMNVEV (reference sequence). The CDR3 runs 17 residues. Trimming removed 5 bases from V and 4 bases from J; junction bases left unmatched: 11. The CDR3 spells CASSPGLAGKIGETQYF. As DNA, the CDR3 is TGTGCCAGCAGTCCCGGACTAGCGGGGAAAATAGGAGAGACCCAGTACTTC.

The CDR3 nucleotides read TGCGCCAGCAGCTTGAGGGGGGAGACCCAGTACTTC. Translating it yields CASSLRGETQYF. This chain links TRBV5-1 with TRBJ2-5; TRBD1 is a possible D gene (6 bases). Germline values: CDR1 SGHRS, CDR2 YFSETQ. V shed 1 base and J shed 5 bases, with 6 bases lying between them. CDR3 length equals 12 residues.

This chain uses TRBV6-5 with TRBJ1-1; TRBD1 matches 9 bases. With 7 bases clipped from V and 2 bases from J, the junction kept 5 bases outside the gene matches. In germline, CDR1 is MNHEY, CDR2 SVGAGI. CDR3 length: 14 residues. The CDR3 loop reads CASIPGQGNTEAFF. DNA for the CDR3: TGTGCCAGCATTCCGGGACAGGGCAACACTGAAGCTTTCTTT.

CDR3 region: CASSEAQTIFGYTF. The CDR3 DNA follows: TGTGCCAGCTCAGAGGCCCAAACAATCTTTGGCTACACCTTC. This chain links TRBV18 with TRBJ1-2; no clear D gene. With 5 bases removed from V and 7 bases from J, the gap between germline ends came to 17 bases. The germline V gene has CDR1 KGHSH and CDR2 LQKENI. The CDR3 loop spans 14 amino acids.

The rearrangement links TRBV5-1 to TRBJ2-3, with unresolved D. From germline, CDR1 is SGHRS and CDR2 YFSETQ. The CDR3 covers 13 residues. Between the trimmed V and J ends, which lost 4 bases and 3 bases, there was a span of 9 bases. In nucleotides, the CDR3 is TGCGCCAGCAGCGAACAAGCGACAGATACGCAGTATTTT. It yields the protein CASSEQATDTQYF.

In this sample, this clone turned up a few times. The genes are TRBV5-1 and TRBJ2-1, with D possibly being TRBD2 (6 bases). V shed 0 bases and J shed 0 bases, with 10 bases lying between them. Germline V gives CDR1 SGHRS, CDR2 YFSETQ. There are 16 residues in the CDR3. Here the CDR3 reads CASSLAFGSSYNEQFF. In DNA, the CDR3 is TGCGCCAGCAGCTTGGCCTTCGGGAGCTCCTACAATGAGCAGTTCTTC.

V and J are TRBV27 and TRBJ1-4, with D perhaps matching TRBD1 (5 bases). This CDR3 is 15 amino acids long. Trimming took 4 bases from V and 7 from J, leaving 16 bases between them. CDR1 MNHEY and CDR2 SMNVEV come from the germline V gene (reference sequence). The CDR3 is CASSWSSGGGEKLFF. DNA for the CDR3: TGTGCCAGCAGTTGGTCCTCGGGGGGAGGTGAAAAACTGTTTTTT.

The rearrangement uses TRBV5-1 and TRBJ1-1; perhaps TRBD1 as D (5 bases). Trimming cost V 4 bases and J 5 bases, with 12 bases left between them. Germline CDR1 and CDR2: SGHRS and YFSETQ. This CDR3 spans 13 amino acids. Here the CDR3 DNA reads TGCGCCAGCAGCCTCGATGGACAAACTGAAGCTTTCTTT. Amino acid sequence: CASSLDGQTEAFF.

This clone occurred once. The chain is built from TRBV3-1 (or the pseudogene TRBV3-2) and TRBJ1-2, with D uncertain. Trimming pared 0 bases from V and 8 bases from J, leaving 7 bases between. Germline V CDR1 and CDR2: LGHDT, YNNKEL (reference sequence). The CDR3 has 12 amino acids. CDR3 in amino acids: CASSQESRGYTF. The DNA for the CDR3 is TGTGCCAGCAGCCAAGAAAGCCGGGGCTACACCTTC.

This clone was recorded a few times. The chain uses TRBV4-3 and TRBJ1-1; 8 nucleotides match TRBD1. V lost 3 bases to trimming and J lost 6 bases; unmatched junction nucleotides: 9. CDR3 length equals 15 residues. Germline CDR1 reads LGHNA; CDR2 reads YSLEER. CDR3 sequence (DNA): TGCGCCAGCAGCCAGGACGCAGGGGGCTTCTCTGAAGCTTTCTTT. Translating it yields CASSQDAGGFSEAFF.